This T cell receptor beta chain is from a study of neurological immune-mediated disorders. This clonotype was observed many times. Per germline, CDR1 SGHRS and CDR2 YFSETQ. Trimming removed 0 bases from V and 8 bases from J, with 15 bases in between. CDR3 length: 15 amino acids. 5'RACE employing 10-nucleotide random UMIs yielded the cDNA. A single run covered 15-18 subjects with over 170 million TCR-beta sequences. TCRdb called the 5' RACE reads again in MiXCR, with one record for every CDR3 protein. Here the sample spans around 69,000 distinct CDR3 sequences, roughly 10% being singletons. Time point indicated: longitudinal time-point 1 (baseline). 2 million PBMCs stored at -80 C were the source of the unsorted libraries.

The origin of this receptor is a man between 25 and 39 years old in good health. The V gene is TRBV5-1, the J gene TRBJ2-1; D may be TRBD2 (6 bases). Sequencing was performed on PBMCs. This chain's CDR3 is CASSLVGYGGDEQFF. In DNA, the CDR3 is TGCGCCAGCAGCTTGGTTGGGTATGGCGGGGATGAGCAGTTCTTC.